The 30 T cell receptor beta chains below come from one sample, sequenced in a study of T cells expressing NK-cell markers. TCRdb re-called the 5' RACE reads and shows each CDR3 protein once, DNA omitted. Its table lists fewer than 550,000 distinct CDR3 sequences. Material for sequencing was blood T cells: a sorted CD56 or NKG2C T cell subset, CD4+ or CD8+ T cells, or bulk PBMC T cells (not recorded which). These receptor sequences come from a woman aged 45 to 65 in good health.

The chain is built from TRBV6-1 and TRBJ2-1. Germline V gene data show CDR1 as MNHNS and CDR2 as SASEGT. The CDR3 sequence is 16 residues long. The CDR3 sequence: CASSEVGGNSYNEQFF.

V is TRBV5-1 and J is TRBJ2-5; TCRdb's D call, TRBD1, is unchecked because there is no DNA. Germline V gene sequence: CDR1 SGHRS, CDR2 YFSETQ. This CDR3 spans 14 amino acids. CDR3 region: CASSRLGQQETQYF. The whole variable domain, remainder taken from reference TRBV5-1 and TRBJ2-5, is KAGVTQTPRYLIKTRGQQVTLSCSPISGHRSVSWYQQTPGQGLQFLFEYFSETQRNKGNFPGRFSGRQFSNSRSEMNVSTLELGDSALYLCASSRLGQQETQYFGPGTRLLVL.

The CDR3 protein is CASSLVGREKNIQYF. This chain connects TRBV5-1 to TRBJ2-4; with no DNA, the TCRdb D assignment of TRBD1 cannot be verified. Germline CDR1 reads SGHRS; CDR2 reads YFSETQ. The CDR3 loop spans 15 amino acids. Full variable domain (missing parts from reference TRBV5-1 and TRBJ2-4): KAGVTQTPRYLIKTRGQQVTLSCSPISGHRSVSWYQQTPGQGLQFLFEYFSETQRNKGNFPGRFSGRQFSNSRSEMNVSTLELGDSALYLCASSLVGREKNIQYFGAGTRLSVL.

The genes are TRBV3-1 and TRBJ2-7; the TRBD2 assignment by TCRdb is unverifiable without DNA. CDR3 length: 19 amino acids. Germline V gene lookup returns CDR1 LGHDT and CDR2 YNNKEL (reference sequence). The CDR3 sequence is CASSQWTSGRSPHPGEQYF.

This chain joins TRBV10-3 and TRBJ2-1. Germline lookup yields CDR1 ENHRY and CDR2 SYGVKD. This CDR3 spans 15 amino acids. The CDR3 is CAISESTQKRNEQFF.

The V call is TRBV3-1, the J call TRBJ2-2. CDR3 length: 13 residues. The V gene's germline CDR1 is LGHDT and CDR2 YNNKEL (reference sequence). This CDR3 reads CASSQTVTGELFF.

The chain recombines TRBV12-3 or TRBV12-4 with TRBJ2-5; the D call of TRBD1 rests on TCRdb alone, since no DNA is present to check it. The CDR3 is made up of 18 amino acids. CDR3 in amino acids: CASSLGTLRGPRGETQYF.

This chain uses TRBV12-3 or TRBV12-4 with TRBJ2-3; TCRdb designates TRBD1, a call that cannot be tested without DNA. This CDR3 contains 15 residues. CDR3 loop: CASSTGTPRTDTQYF.

This chain connects TRBV20-1 to TRBJ2-3. The CDR3 loop spans 12 amino acids. Germline V gene sequence: CDR1 DFQATT, CDR2 SNEGSKA (reference sequence). The CDR3 protein is CSSSLVSDTQYF.

V is TRBV3-1 and J is TRBJ1-2; with no DNA, the TCRdb D assignment of TRBD1 cannot be verified. Germline V gives CDR1 LGHDT, CDR2 YNNKEL (reference sequence). CDR3 length equals 16 residues. The CDR3 sequence is CASSQVLTGGNYGYTF.

The chain employs TRBV7-9 and TRBJ2-2; checking the TCRdb D call of TRBD1 is not possible without DNA. The CDR3 runs to 15 residues. In germline, CDR1 is SEHNR, CDR2 FQNEAQ (reference sequence). CDR3 in amino acids: CASSPPRIGTGELFF.

The chain links TRBV5-1 to TRBJ2-1; TCRdb's D call of TRBD1 is untestable without DNA. The germline gives CDR1 SGHRS, CDR2 YFSETQ. The CDR3 runs to 13 residues. The CDR3 sequence is CASSLGWADEQFF.

The rearrangement joins TRBV5-1 to TRBJ1-3; without DNA, the TCRdb call of TRBD1 cannot be checked. Germline assignment: CDR1 SGHRS and CDR2 YFSETQ. CDR3 length equals 17 residues. The CDR3 spells CASSLEGASASGNTIYF.

The V call is TRBV10-3, the J call TRBJ2-1. The germline gives CDR1 ENHRY, CDR2 SYGVKD. This CDR3 contains 12 residues. CDR3 loop: CAISESSGEQFF.

The chain carries TRBV10-3 and TRBJ2-1; as DNA is missing, the TRBD1 call by TCRdb cannot be tested. CDR3 size: 15 residues. The germline CDR1 and CDR2 sequences are ENHRY and SYGVKD. The CDR3 spells CAISERLGGGNEQFF.

The chain joins TRBV10-3 to TRBJ2-5; TCRdb gives TRBD2 as the D gene, but with no DNA this cannot be confirmed. This CDR3 has 14 amino acids. CDR1 and CDR2 from the germline V gene are ENHRY and SYGVKD. The chain's CDR3 is CAIRLGLLGETQYF.

The CDR3 loop is CASNPGTSGRTGANVLTF. The V and J genes are TRBV5-1 and TRBJ2-6; TCRdb's assignment of TRBD2 cannot be checked, as there is no DNA. This CDR3 is built from 18 residues. The V gene's germline CDR1 is SGHRS and CDR2 YFSETQ.

The V call is TRBV6-1, the J call TRBJ1-3. Germline CDR1 and CDR2: MNHNS and SASEGT. This CDR3 is 15 amino acids long. CDR3: CASSEQSHSGNTIYF.

The chain links TRBV7-8 to TRBJ2-1; without DNA, the TCRdb call of TRBD2 cannot be checked. The CDR3 loop spans 15 amino acids. Germline V CDR1 and CDR2: SGHVS, FQNEAQ. This chain's CDR3 is CASSPAGGAYNEQFF.

The V and J genes are TRBV5-6 and TRBJ1-3. The CDR3 covers 15 residues. The germline gives CDR1 SGHDT, CDR2 YYEEEE. CDR3 sequence: CASSLVRGSGNTIYF. Filled out from reference TRBV5-6 and TRBJ1-3, the complete variable domain reads DAGVTQSPTHLIKTRGQQVTLRCSPKSGHDTVSWYQQALGQGPQFIFQYYEEEERQRGNFPDRFSGHQFPNYSSELNVNALLLGDSALYLCASSLVRGSGNTIYFGEGSWLTVV.

This sequence joins TRBV15 and TRBJ2-1; lacking DNA, the TRBD2 call made by TCRdb goes unchecked. Germline V gene data show CDR1 as LNHNV and CDR2 as YYDKDF (reference sequence). This CDR3 is 15 amino acids long. The CDR3 spells CATSRGLGGTSEQFF.

This sequence joins TRBV19 and TRBJ2-3; TCRdb names TRBD2, which stays unverified in the absence of DNA. The CDR3 totals 17 residues. CDR1 is LNHDA and CDR2 is SQIVND in the germline V gene (reference sequence). CDR3 region: CASSTLILAGGTDTQYF. The full variable domain, with the rest looked up from reference TRBV19 and TRBJ2-3, is DGGITQSPKYLFRKEGQNVTLSCEQNLNHDAMYWYRQDPGQGLRLIYYSQIVNDFQKGDIAEGYSVSREKKESFPLTVTSAQKNPTAFYLCASSTLILAGGTDTQYFGPGTRLTVL.

The chain employs TRBV2 and TRBJ2-5; the TCRdb D gene call, TRBD1, has no DNA to confirm it. Germline V gene sequence: CDR1 SNHLY, CDR2 FYNNEI. The CDR3 sequence is 16 residues long. CDR3 protein: CASSEALLGREETQYF.

J is TRBJ2-3 and V is TRBV12-3 or TRBV12-4. The CDR3 runs 15 residues. This CDR3 reads CASSATRSSTDTQYF.

The CDR3 reads CASRDKSGTSGYNEQFF. This chain uses TRBV6-6 with TRBJ2-1; TCRdb's D gene call, TRBD2, goes unchecked for lack of DNA. This CDR3 comprises 17 residues. CDR1 is MNHNY, CDR2 SVGAGI, per germline (reference sequence).

The chain carries TRBV4-1 and TRBJ2-6; TCRdb designates TRBD1, a call that cannot be tested without DNA. The germline CDR1 and CDR2 sequences are MGHRA and YSYEKL. The CDR3 runs to 17 residues. The CDR3 loop is CASSPTGANSGANVLTF.

The V gene is TRBV29-1, the J gene TRBJ2-1; TCRdb's D call, TRBD1, is unchecked because there is no DNA. CDR1 and CDR2 from the germline V gene are SQVTM and ANQGSEA. The CDR3 loop spans 17 amino acids. CDR3 protein: CSVEDRIRGTTYNEQFF.

The CDR3 sequence: CSARLPSGVYGYTF. The chain recombines TRBV20-1 with TRBJ1-2; TCRdb lists TRBD1, though no DNA is available to test this call. The CDR3 has 14 amino acids. Germline V gives CDR1 DFQATT, CDR2 SNEGSKA (reference sequence).

V usage is TRBV27 and J usage is TRBJ2-1; checking the TCRdb D call of TRBD2 is not possible without DNA. The germline CDR1 and CDR2 sequences are MNHEY and SMNVEV (reference sequence). This CDR3 contains 17 residues. This CDR3 reads CASTPLAGGIGTNEQFF.

V and J are TRBV21-1 and TRBJ2-5; the D call from TCRdb, TRBD2, cannot be confirmed without DNA. TRBV21-1 is an annotated pseudogene. This CDR3 has 16 residues. This CDR3 reads CASSSKREGNRETQYF.